The 21 T cell receptor beta chains below come from one sample, sequenced in a study of CD8+CD57+ T cells in acquired aplastic anemia. Sequenced patients had shown CD8+CD57+ cell expansion by flow cytometry. Using genomic DNA as the template, TCR beta VDJ and CDR3 profiling was carried out. TCRdb re-called the reads with MiXCR, one entry per CDR3 protein. In the table there are about 180,000 distinct CDR3 sequences, approximately 48% of which are singletons. The sample taken for sequencing was sorted CD4+, CD8+, or CD8+CD57+ T cells (not recorded which) from PBMCs. The receptors stem from a human donor with aplastic anemia.

As concerns this clonotype: A single base separates this from a much larger clone, so it may be a read error. This sequence joins TRBV6-1 and TRBJ1-1; 8 nucleotides agree with TRBD1. This CDR3 has 15 residues. Germline V lookup: CDR1 MNHNS, CDR2 SASEGT. CDR3 nucleotide sequence: TGTGCCTGCAGACGTCAGGGGGCTGGGAAGGAAAAAGCTTTCTTT. Residues: CACRRQGAGKEKAFF.

The V and J genes are TRBV10-3 and TRBJ2-7; tentative D call: TRBD1 (5 bases). CDR1 is ENHRY, CDR2 SYGVKD, per germline. The CDR3 runs to 12 residues. The V end was cut by 9 bases, the J end by 6 bases, with 15 bases between. As DNA, the CDR3 is TGTGCCATAGCACGAGCTGACAGCGAGCAGTACTTC. Protein: CAIARADSEQYF.

The gene calls are TRBV10-1 and TRBJ2-1, with D tentatively TRBD2 (5 bases). Trimming took off 5 bases at V and 0 bases at J, with 8 bases between the two ends. Germline CDR1 WNHNN, CDR2 SYGVQD (reference sequence). This CDR3 is 14 amino acids long. CDR3 sequence: CASSRGYSYNEQFF. The CDR3 nucleotides read TGCGCCAGCAGTCGAGGGTACTCCTACAATGAGCAGTTCTTC.

The chain uses TRBV5-1 and TRBJ1-6; unclear D gene. Germline V gene lookup returns CDR1 SGHRS and CDR2 YFSETQ. CDR3 length: 13 amino acids. The V gene lost 4 bases and the J gene lost 10 bases, with 12 bases spanning the gap. The CDR3 spells CASSQEQGSPLHF. CDR3 DNA sequence: TGCGCCAGCAGCCAAGAACAAGGCTCACCCCTCCACTTT.

This clonotype appeared a single time. The CDR3 region has the DNA TGCAGCGTCGGCACAGACTCGGGCGGCTACACCTTC. Protein sequence: CSVGTDSGGYTF. The V call is TRBV29-1, the J call TRBJ1-2; the D is unclear. This CDR3 is 12 amino acids long. CDR1 and CDR2 from the germline V gene are SQVTM and ANQGSEA. V was pared by 6 bases and J by 8 bases, with 16 bases between.

J is TRBJ1-2 and V is TRBV5-1; the match to TRBD1 covers 9 bases. There are 16 residues in the CDR3. From germline, CDR1 is SGHRS and CDR2 YFSETQ. J lost 3 bases, V lost 5 bases, and 11 bases had no gene match. The CDR3 nucleotides read TGCGCCAGCAGGATGCGCGGGACAGGGATAGACTATGGCTACACCTTC. Protein sequence: CASRMRGTGIDYGYTF.

This clonotype was observed a few times. The chain has TRBV9 and TRBJ2-3, with 10 nucleotides matching TRBD2. From germline, CDR1 is SGDLS and CDR2 YYNGEE. The CDR3 is 17 residues long. V dropped 4 bases and J dropped 4; count of bases not matched to a gene: 12. CDR3: CASSISSAGGPADTQYF. CDR3 bases: TGTGCCAGCAGCATTTCATCAGCGGGAGGGCCCGCAGATACGCAGTATTTT.

On this clonotype itself: A single base separates this from a much larger clone, so it may be a read error. V and J are TRBV2 and TRBJ2-7; no clear D. The CDR3 covers 12 residues. Germline values: CDR1 SNHLY, CDR2 FYNNEI. The CDR3 DNA follows: TGTGCCGGCAGCCCTGGTCTCAGCGAGCAGTACTTC. Amino acid sequence: CAGSPGLSEQYF.

Points on this clonotype: The germline gene is not matched at one end of the junction; a read error may be the cause. This chain links TRBV20-1 with TRBJ2-7; the match to TRBD2 covers 15 bases. The CDR3 totals 18 residues. Germline loops: CDR1 DFQATT, CDR2 SNEGSKA (reference sequence). The CDR3 DNA reads TGCAGTGCCACCACCGGACTAGCGGGAGGGCCAGGCGGCGTCGAGCGGTACTTC. Its protein product is CSATTGLAGGPGGVERYF.

This clonotype was counted ten times or more. The gene calls are TRBV20-1 and TRBJ2-1, with 8 bases matching TRBD2. Germline trimming cut 3 bases from V and 10 bases from J; bases unmatched to any gene: 11. CDR1 is DFQATT and CDR2 is SNEGSKA in the germline V gene (reference sequence). The CDR3 totals 14 residues. As DNA, the CDR3 is TGCAGTGCTAGCGGGGGACTAGATTACGGCGAGCAGTTCTTC. Amino acids: CSASGGLDYGEQFF.

Remarks on this clonotype: A read error may explain this, as a much larger clone is one base away. This chain links TRBV20-1 with TRBJ2-7; 9 bases fit TRBD2. The V gene's germline CDR1 is DFQATT and CDR2 SNEGSKA (reference sequence). The junction had 11 bases not matched to a gene; V was cut back by 3 bases and J by 5 bases. This CDR3 comprises 15 residues. CDR3 DNA sequence: TGCAGTGCTAGGAACCAACCAGCGGGAGGAAACGAGCAGTACTTC. This encodes CSARNQPAGGNEQYF.

This chain connects TRBV7-2 to TRBJ2-7; D may match TRBD1 or TRBD2 (6 bases each). Germline CDR1 is SGHTA and CDR2 is FQGNSA. The CDR3 runs to 15 residues. Trimming removed 0 bases at V and 2 bases at J, with 11 bases between. The CDR3 DNA reads TGTGCCAGCAGCTTAGCGGGGGGCACTGCCTACGAGCAGTACTTC. It encodes CASSLAGGTAYEQYF.

CDR3 sequence: CASSEGGEGLADTQYF. The CDR3 nucleotides read TGTGCCAGCAGTGAAGGAGGGGAGGGGCTGGCAGATACGCAGTATTTT. This sequence joins TRBV2 and TRBJ2-3; 7 positions match TRBD2. Losses at the gene ends were 1 base for V and 4 bases for J; bases not matched to a gene: 8. Germline V gene lookup returns CDR1 SNHLY and CDR2 FYNNEI. This CDR3 contains 16 residues.

The V gene is TRBV7-6, the J gene TRBJ2-7; 9 nucleotides line up with TRBD1. Looked up from germline, CDR1 is SGHVS and CDR2 is FNYEAQ. The CDR3 sequence is 14 residues long. Trimming took 5 bases from V and 6 from J; bases not matched to a gene: 8. CDR3 sequence reads: CASSSPGQGSEQYF. DNA for the CDR3: TGTGCCAGCAGCAGCCCGGGACAGGGTAGCGAGCAGTACTTC.

This clonotype was recorded at least ten times. This chain joins TRBV5-6 and TRBJ1-5; 8 bases are shared with TRBD1. Germline CDR1 SGHDT, CDR2 YYEEEE. The V and J ends lost 1 base and 1 base, in that order; junction bases with no gene match: 4. The CDR3 spans 16 residues. The CDR3 DNA reads TGTGCCAGCAGCTTGCGACAGGGGATAAGCAATCAGCCCCAGCATTTT. Protein: CASSLRQGISNQPQHF.

Concerning this clonotype itself: Here the CDR3 omits its conserved ending phenylalanine or tryptophan, so a read error is the likely source. The chain employs TRBV5-4 and TRBJ2-5; D perhaps matches TRBD1 (6 bases). Germline V gene sequence: CDR1 SGHNT, CDR2 YYREEE (reference sequence). This CDR3 comprises 14 residues. Trimming took 3 bases from V and 2 from J, leaving 11 bases between them. The CDR3, as DNA: TGTGCCAGCAGCTCAAGGGACACACAAGAGACCCAGTACCTC. As protein: CASSSRDTQETQYL.

The chain links TRBV5-4 to TRBJ2-7; D is perhaps TRBD1 or TRBD2 (5 bases each). This CDR3 spans 13 amino acids. Germline-derived CDR1 and CDR2 are SGHNT and YYREEE (reference sequence). V was clipped by 7 bases and J by 3 bases, with 14 bases between them. The CDR3 bases are TGTGCCAGCGGACTGGGCAGGGACTACGAGCAGTACTTC. Encoded protein: CASGLGRDYEQYF.

This clonotype was seen repeatedly, ten times or more. The chain carries TRBV5-5 and TRBJ2-1, with D maybe TRBD1 (6 bases). Germline-derived CDR1 and CDR2 are SGHKS and YYEKEE (reference sequence). V lost 5 bases, J lost 0 bases, and 15 bases lay in between. This CDR3 contains 16 residues. The CDR3 DNA follows: TGTGCCAGCAGGGTAAGGGGGACGGTCTCCTACAATGAGCAGTTCTTC. Amino acid sequence: CASRVRGTVSYNEQFF.

The chain recombines TRBV20-1 with TRBJ2-7; 12 bases align to TRBD2. This CDR3 comprises 13 residues. Losses at the gene ends were 6 bases for V and 4 bases for J; bases not matched to a gene: 4. The germline V gene encodes CDR1 DFQATT and CDR2 SNEGSKA (reference sequence). The CDR3 nucleotides read TGCAGTGCCACGACTAGCGGGGGTTACGAGCAGTACTTC. Protein sequence: CSATTSGGYEQYF.

The sample holds many counts of this clonotype. The CDR3 loop reads CASSHRLLAGGIGDTQYF. CDR3 DNA sequence: TGCGCCAGCAGCCACCGCCTCCTAGCGGGAGGGATCGGAGATACGCAGTATTTT. The gene calls are TRBV5-1 and TRBJ2-3; the match to TRBD2 covers 12 bases. The CDR3 is 18 residues long. The V and J ends lost 4 bases and 5 bases, in that order; junction bases with no gene match: 14. Germline values: CDR1 SGHRS, CDR2 YFSETQ.

This clonotype was counted many times. The chain links TRBV7-8 to TRBJ2-2; D might be TRBD1 (6 bases). V lost 5 bases to trimming and J lost 0 bases, with 13 bases between them. Germline-derived CDR1 and CDR2 are SGHVS and FQNEAQ. The CDR3 consists of 16 residues. In DNA form, the CDR3 reads TGTGCCAGCAGCCTTCGGACAGCCGCGAACACCGGGGAGCTGTTTTTT. This gives the protein CASSLRTAANTGELFF. Drawing the rest from reference TRBV7-8 and TRBJ2-2, the complete variable domain is GAGVSQSPRYKVAKRGQDVALRCDPISGHVSLFWYQQALGQGPEFLTYFQNEAQLDKSGLPSDRFFAERPEGSVSTLKIQRTQQEDSAVYLCASSLRTAANTGELFFGEGSRLTVL.